This is a list of T cell receptor beta chains from one sample in a study of blood T cell repertoires in COVID-19. Clones were sequenced by immunoSEQ multiplex PCR, and TCRdb holds only the in-frame ones, with some missing. The table lists under 300,000 clones, more than 75% of them singletons. Sequencing was performed on PBMCs or T cells enriched from blood (not recorded which). These receptors were taken from a woman aged 60-75 years in a cohort exposed to, infected with or recovered from COVID-19 (not recorded which). The CDR3 runs from the conserved cysteine through the conserved F or W. A D gene is named only where the DNA matches it firmly. Clone size is shown for a subset of rows, as once, few, many or a class of expanded clone.

D gene: NA
J gene: TRBJ2-4
V gene: TRBV2
clone size: NA
CDR3 protein: CASSEQTTSIQYF
CDR3 DNA: TGTGCCAGCAGTGAGCAGACTACAAGCATTCAGTACTTC

D gene: NA
J gene: TRBJ1-1
V gene: TRBV7-9
clone size: NA
CDR3 protein: CASSLEVWTASSEAFF
CDR3 DNA: TGTGCCAGCAGCTTAGAGGTATGGACTGCCTCCAGTGAAGCTTTCTTT

D gene: NA
J gene: TRBJ2-7
V gene: TRBV11-2
clone size: NA
CDR3 protein: CASSATTDYEQYF
CDR3 DNA: TGTGCCAGCAGCGCGACGACAGATTACGAGCAGTACTTC

D gene: TRBD2
J gene: TRBJ2-1
V gene: TRBV27
clone size: NA
CDR3 protein: CASSLTSGRVEQFF
CDR3 DNA: TGTGCCAGCAGTCTGACTAGCGGGAGGGTAGAGCAGTTCTTC

D gene: TRBD2
J gene: TRBJ2-1
V gene: TRBV11-3
clone size: NA
CDR3 protein: CASSYRSASGSRVNEQFF
CDR3 DNA: TGTGCCAGCAGCTACAGGTCGGCTAGCGGGAGTAGGGTCAATGAGCAGTTCTTC

D gene: TRBD1
J gene: TRBJ1-1
V gene: TRBV25-1
clone size: NA
CDR3 protein: CASSAYTGVATEAFF
CDR3 DNA: TGTGCCAGCAGTGCTTACACAGGGGTAGCAACTGAAGCTTTCTTT

D gene: NA
J gene: TRBJ1-6
V gene: TRBV6-5
clone size: NA
CDR3 protein: CASILGPPQALHF
CDR3 DNA: TGTGCCAGCATCCTGGGCCCACCTCAAGCCCTCCACTTT

D gene: NA
J gene: TRBJ2-7
V gene: TRBV9
clone size: NA
CDR3 protein: CASSVGAGPYEQYF
CDR3 DNA: TGTGCCAGCAGCGTAGGAGCGGGCCCCTACGAGCAGTACTTC

D gene: NA
J gene: TRBJ1-2
V gene: TRBV7-3
clone size: NA
CDR3 protein: CASSRGGQASGYTF
CDR3 DNA: TGTGCCAGCAGCCGAGGGGGACAAGCCTCCGGCTACACCTTC

D gene: NA
J gene: TRBJ1-2
V gene: TRBV6-5
clone size: NA
CDR3 protein: CASGAVTGFNYGYTF
CDR3 DNA: TGTGCCAGCGGCGCAGTGACAGGATTTAACTATGGCTACACCTTC

D gene: TRBD1
J gene: TRBJ2-7
V gene: TRBV28
clone size: NA
CDR3 protein: CASSAPPNRGEQYF
CDR3 DNA: TGTGCCAGCAGTGCGCCTCCTAACAGGGGCGAGCAGTACTTC

D gene: NA
J gene: TRBJ2-2
V gene: TRBV7-3
clone size: NA
CDR3 protein: CASSFKRGNTGELFF
CDR3 DNA: TGTGCCAGCAGCTTTAAACGGGGGAACACCGGGGAGCTGTTTTTT

D gene: TRBD2
J gene: TRBJ2-1
V gene: TRBV11-2
clone size: NA
CDR3 protein: CASKPLAEYNEQFF
CDR3 DNA: TGTGCCAGCAAGCCCCTAGCGGAATACAATGAGCAGTTCTTC

D gene: NA
J gene: TRBJ2-7
V gene: TRBV4-1
clone size: few
CDR3 protein: CASSQDIADTSYEQYF
CDR3 DNA: TGCGCCAGCAGCCAAGATATAGCGGATACCTCCTACGAGCAGTACTTC

D gene: NA
J gene: TRBJ1-4
V gene: TRBV6-2/TRBV6-3
clone size: NA
CDR3 protein: CASSYSSGVNEKLFF
CDR3 DNA: TGTGCCAGCAGTTACTCGTCGGGAGTTAATGAAAAACTGTTTTTT

D gene: NA
J gene: TRBJ1-3
V gene: TRBV19
clone size: NA
CDR3 protein: CASKTGLSGNTIYF
CDR3 DNA: TGTGCCAGTAAGACAGGCCTCTCTGGAAACACCATATATTTT

D gene: TRBD1
J gene: TRBJ2-2
V gene: TRBV25-1
clone size: NA
CDR3 protein: CASSDWTGGTGELFF
CDR3 DNA: TGTGCCAGCAGTGATTGGACAGGGGGCACCGGGGAGCTGTTTTTT

D gene: NA
J gene: TRBJ2-7
V gene: TRBV4-2
clone size: NA
CDR3 protein: CASSQLVRSYEQYF
CDR3 DNA: TGTGCCAGCAGCCAACTAGTTCGCTCCTACGAGCAGTACTTC

D gene: NA
J gene: TRBJ2-7
V gene: TRBV2
clone size: NA
CDR3 protein: CASRGNALLGSEYF
CDR3 DNA: TGTGCCAGCAGAGGTAATGCTCTGTTAGGCAGCGAGTACTTC

D gene: TRBD1
J gene: TRBJ2-2
V gene: TRBV5-1
clone size: NA
CDR3 protein: CASSLAPGQGSTGELFF
CDR3 DNA: TGCGCCAGCAGCTTGGCTCCGGGACAGGGGAGCACCGGGGAGCTGTTTTTT

D gene: TRBD1
J gene: TRBJ2-2
V gene: TRBV28
clone size: NA
CDR3 protein: CASSLSAGGLTGELFF
CDR3 DNA: TGTGCCAGCAGTTTATCGGCAGGGGGTCTCACCGGGGAGCTGTTTTTT

D gene: TRBD1
J gene: TRBJ2-7
V gene: TRBV5-1
clone size: NA
CDR3 protein: CASSFYDRAGEQYF
CDR3 DNA: TGCGCCAGCAGCTTCTATGACAGGGCAGGCGAGCAGTACTTC

D gene: NA
J gene: TRBJ2-1
V gene: TRBV19
clone size: NA
CDR3 protein: CASSIDGGYNEQFF
CDR3 DNA: TGTGCCAGTAGTATAGATGGGGGGTACAATGAGCAGTTCTTC

D gene: NA
J gene: TRBJ2-2
V gene: TRBV5-1
clone size: NA
CDR3 protein: CASSLDLANTGELFF
CDR3 DNA: TGCGCCAGCAGCTTGGATCTAGCGAACACCGGGGAGCTGTTTTTT

D gene: TRBD1
J gene: TRBJ1-1
V gene: TRBV30
clone size: NA
CDR3 protein: CAWRFNRGPGTEAFF
CDR3 DNA: TGTGCCTGGCGTTTTAACAGGGGGCCGGGCACTGAAGCTTTCTTT

D gene: NA
J gene: TRBJ1-1
V gene: TRBV15
clone size: NA
CDR3 protein: CATSKGSMNTEAFF
CDR3 DNA: TGTGCCACCAGCAAGGGGTCCATGAACACTGAAGCTTTCTTT

D gene: TRBD1
J gene: TRBJ2-7
V gene: TRBV6-2/TRBV6-3
clone size: NA
CDR3 protein: CASSLEGALYEQYF
CDR3 DNA: TGTGCCAGCAGCTTAGAGGGGGCCCTCTACGAGCAGTACTTC

D gene: TRBD1
J gene: TRBJ2-1
V gene: TRBV6-5
clone size: NA
CDR3 protein: CASSRQGNNEQFF
CDR3 DNA: TGTGCCAGCAGTCGACAGGGAAACAATGAGCAGTTCTTC

D gene: TRBD1
J gene: TRBJ1-1
V gene: TRBV9
clone size: NA
CDR3 protein: CASSTSGTVNTEAFF
CDR3 DNA: TGTGCCAGCAGCACCTCCGGGACAGTAAACACTGAAGCTTTCTTT

D gene: NA
J gene: TRBJ1-1
V gene: TRBV18
clone size: NA
CDR3 protein: CASWALNTEAFF
CDR3 DNA: TGTGCCAGCTGGGCCCTTAACACTGAAGCTTTCTTT

D gene: TRBD1
J gene: TRBJ1-5
V gene: TRBV27
clone size: NA
CDR3 protein: CASSLGQGINQPQHF
CDR3 DNA: TGTGCCAGCAGCCTAGGACAGGGAATCAATCAGCCCCAGCATTTT

D gene: TRBD2
J gene: TRBJ2-5
V gene: TRBV10-1
clone size: NA
CDR3 protein: CASSESTRGGSETQYF
CDR3 DNA: TGCGCCAGCAGTGAGTCGACTCGGGGAGGGTCGGAGACCCAGTACTTC

D gene: TRBD2
J gene: TRBJ2-7
V gene: TRBV6-5
clone size: NA
CDR3 protein: CASIRAASTGGEQYF
CDR3 DNA: TGTGCCAGCATCCGGGCAGCGAGCACCGGGGGGGAGCAGTACTTC

D gene: TRBD2
J gene: TRBJ2-1
V gene: TRBV5-1
clone size: NA
CDR3 protein: CASSLVAGVRNEQFF
CDR3 DNA: TGCGCCAGCAGCTTAGTAGCGGGAGTACGGAATGAGCAGTTCTTC

D gene: TRBD1
J gene: TRBJ2-7
V gene: TRBV5-6
clone size: NA
CDR3 protein: CASSFLRTGGSYEQYF
CDR3 DNA: TGTGCCAGCAGCTTCTTAAGGACAGGGGGTTCCTACGAGCAGTACTTC

D gene: NA
J gene: TRBJ2-3
V gene: TRBV6-5
clone size: NA
CDR3 protein: CASSYGRAPTDTQYF
CDR3 DNA: TGTGCCAGCAGTTACGGCAGGGCCCCCACAGATACGCAGTATTTT

D gene: TRBD2
J gene: TRBJ2-1
V gene: TRBV6-5
clone size: NA
CDR3 protein: CASSYGLAGRDEQFF
CDR3 DNA: TGTGCCAGCAGTTACGGGCTAGCGGGAAGGGATGAGCAGTTCTTC

D gene: TRBD2
J gene: TRBJ2-7
V gene: TRBV2
clone size: NA
CDR3 protein: CASMKREGYEQYF
CDR3 DNA: TGTGCCAGCATGAAGCGGGAGGGATACGAGCAGTACTTC

D gene: NA
J gene: TRBJ2-1
V gene: TRBV6-5
clone size: NA
CDR3 protein: CASSSFGGNEQFF
CDR3 DNA: TGTGCCAGCAGTTCTTTCGGGGGCAATGAGCAGTTCTTC

D gene: TRBD1
J gene: TRBJ1-6
V gene: TRBV6-4
clone size: few
CDR3 protein: CASSSSGTDNSPLHF
CDR3 DNA: TGTGCCAGCAGTTCGTCCGGGACAGATAATTCACCCCTCCACTTT

D gene: TRBD2
J gene: TRBJ2-2
V gene: TRBV9
clone size: NA
CDR3 protein: CASSVDVGRAPGELFF
CDR3 DNA: TGTGCCAGCAGCGTAGACGTCGGGAGGGCCCCCGGGGAGCTGTTTTTT

D gene: TRBD1
J gene: TRBJ2-7
V gene: TRBV9
clone size: NA
CDR3 protein: CASSVNPGTGYEQYF
CDR3 DNA: TGTGCCAGCAGCGTTAATCCCGGGACAGGGTACGAGCAGTACTTC

D gene: NA
J gene: TRBJ1-4
V gene: TRBV7-8
clone size: NA
CDR3 protein: CASSFPRGTNEKLFF
CDR3 DNA: TGTGCCAGCAGCTTTCCCCGGGGGACTAATGAAAAACTGTTTTTT

D gene: TRBD1
J gene: TRBJ1-1
V gene: TRBV19
clone size: NA
CDR3 protein: CASSATGGPTEAFF
CDR3 DNA: TGTGCCAGTAGTGCCACAGGGGGGCCCACTGAAGCTTTCTTT

D gene: NA
J gene: TRBJ2-2
V gene: TRBV28
clone size: NA
CDR3 protein: CASSLFGGSDTGELFF
CDR3 DNA: TGTGCCAGCAGTTTATTTGGGGGGTCAGACACCGGGGAGCTGTTTTTT

D gene: NA
J gene: TRBJ2-3
V gene: TRBV7-2
clone size: NA
CDR3 protein: CASSYTGTSTDTQYF
CDR3 DNA: TGTGCCAGCAGCTATACAGGGACCAGCACAGATACGCAGTATTTT

D gene: TRBD1
J gene: TRBJ1-6
V gene: TRBV6-5
clone size: NA
CDR3 protein: CASGNRGASPLHF
CDR3 DNA: TGTGCCAGCGGTAACAGGGGAGCTTCACCCCTCCACTTT

D gene: TRBD1
J gene: TRBJ2-2
V gene: TRBV4-3
clone size: NA
CDR3 protein: CASSQEHGTGRTGELFF
CDR3 DNA: TGCGCCAGCAGCCAAGAGCATGGGACAGGGAGAACCGGGGAGCTGTTTTTT